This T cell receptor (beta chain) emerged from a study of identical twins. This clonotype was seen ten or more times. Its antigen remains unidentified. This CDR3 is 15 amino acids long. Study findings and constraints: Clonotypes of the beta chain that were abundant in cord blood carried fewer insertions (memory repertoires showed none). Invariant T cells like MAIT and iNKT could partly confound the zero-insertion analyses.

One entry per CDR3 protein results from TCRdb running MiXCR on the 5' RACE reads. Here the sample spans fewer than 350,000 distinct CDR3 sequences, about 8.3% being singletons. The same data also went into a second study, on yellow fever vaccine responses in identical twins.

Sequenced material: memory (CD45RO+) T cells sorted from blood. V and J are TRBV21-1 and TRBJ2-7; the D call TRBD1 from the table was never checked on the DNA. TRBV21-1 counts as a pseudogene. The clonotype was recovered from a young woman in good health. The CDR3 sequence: CASFFRDGKIDEQYF. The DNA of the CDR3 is TGTGCCAGCTTTTTTCGGGACGGGAAGATCGACGAGCAGTACTTC.